This record concerns one T cell receptor beta chain sequence. This sample was taken from a study of technical replicates of blood from a handful of donors. Germline assignment: CDR1 SEHNR and CDR2 FQNEAQ (reference sequence). With V trimmed by 1 base and J by 11 bases, 9 bases remained unmatched. This CDR3 has 14 residues. The assay was immunoSEQ multiplex PCR, and TCRdb's table has in-frame clones only and misses some. Found here are over 55,000 clones, about 87% of them singletons; the top ten hold about 5.2%. This TCR came from a human donor in good health. Some clones in this sample may be carry-over from other donors' samples. The sequenced material came from PBMCs. V is TRBV7-9 and J is TRBJ1-1; 8 positions agree with TRBD1. As DNA, the CDR3 is TGTGCCAGCAGCTTAGGGGCAGGGGGCGATAGCGCTTTCTTT. Its protein product is CASSLGAGGDSAFF.